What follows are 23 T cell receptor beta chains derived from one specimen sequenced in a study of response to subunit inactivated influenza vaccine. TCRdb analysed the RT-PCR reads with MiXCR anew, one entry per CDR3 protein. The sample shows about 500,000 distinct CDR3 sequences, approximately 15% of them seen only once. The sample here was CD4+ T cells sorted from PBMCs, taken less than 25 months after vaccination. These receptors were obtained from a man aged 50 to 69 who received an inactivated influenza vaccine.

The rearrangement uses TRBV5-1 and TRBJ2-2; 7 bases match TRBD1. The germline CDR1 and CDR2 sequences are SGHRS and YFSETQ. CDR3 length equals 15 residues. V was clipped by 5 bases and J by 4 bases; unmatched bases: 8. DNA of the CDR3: TGCGCCAGCAGTTTAACGACAGGGATCACCGGGGAGCTGTTTTTT. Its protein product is CASSLTTGITGELFF.

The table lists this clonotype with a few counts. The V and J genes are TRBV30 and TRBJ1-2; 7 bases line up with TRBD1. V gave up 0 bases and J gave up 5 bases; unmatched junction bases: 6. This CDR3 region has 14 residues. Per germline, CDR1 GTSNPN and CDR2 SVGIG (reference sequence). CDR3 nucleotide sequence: TGTGCCTGGAGTGTGGCGACAGGGACATATGGCTACACCTTC. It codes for CAWSVATGTYGYTF.

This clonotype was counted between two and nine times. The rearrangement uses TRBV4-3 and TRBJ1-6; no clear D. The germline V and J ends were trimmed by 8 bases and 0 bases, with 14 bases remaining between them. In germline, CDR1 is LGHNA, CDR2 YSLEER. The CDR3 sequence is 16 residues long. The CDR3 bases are TGCGCCAGCGGCTCTGGACCGAGCTCCTATAATTCACCCCTCCACTTT. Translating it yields CASGSGPSSYNSPLHF.

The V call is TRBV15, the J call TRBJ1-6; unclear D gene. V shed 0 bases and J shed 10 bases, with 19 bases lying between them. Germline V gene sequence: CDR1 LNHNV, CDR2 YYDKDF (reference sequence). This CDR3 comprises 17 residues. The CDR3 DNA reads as TGTGCCACCAGCAGAGAAGGTTTCGGAACGGGGAAATCACCCCTCCACTTT. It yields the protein CATSREGFGTGKSPLHF.

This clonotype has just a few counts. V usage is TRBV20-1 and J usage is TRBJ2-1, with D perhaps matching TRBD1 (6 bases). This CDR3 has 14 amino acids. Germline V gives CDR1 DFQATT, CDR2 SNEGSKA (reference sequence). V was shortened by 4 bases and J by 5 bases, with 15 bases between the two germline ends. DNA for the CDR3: TGCAGTGCTAACCCCTTGGCAGGGGACAATGAGCAGTTCTTC. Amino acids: CSANPLAGDNEQFF.

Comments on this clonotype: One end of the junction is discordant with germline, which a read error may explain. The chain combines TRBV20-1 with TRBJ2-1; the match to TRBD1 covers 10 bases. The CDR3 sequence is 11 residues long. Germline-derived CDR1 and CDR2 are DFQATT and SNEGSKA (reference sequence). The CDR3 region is CSAAPGTGEVF. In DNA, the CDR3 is TGCAGTGCTGCACCCGGGACAGGGGAAGTCTTC.

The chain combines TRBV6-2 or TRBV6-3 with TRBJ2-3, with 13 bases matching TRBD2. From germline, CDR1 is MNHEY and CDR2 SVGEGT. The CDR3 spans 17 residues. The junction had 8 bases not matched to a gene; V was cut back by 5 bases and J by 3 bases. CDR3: CASSPFGLAGVTDTQYF. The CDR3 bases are TGTGCCAGCAGTCCCTTCGGACTAGCGGGAGTGACAGATACGCAGTATTTT.

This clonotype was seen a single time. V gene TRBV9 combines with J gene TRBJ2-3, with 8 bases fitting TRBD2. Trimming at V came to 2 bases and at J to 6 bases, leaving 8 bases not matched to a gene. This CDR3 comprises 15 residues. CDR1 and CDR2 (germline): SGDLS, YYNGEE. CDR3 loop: CASSVSGTLRDTQYF. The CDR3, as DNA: TGTGCCAGCAGCGTTAGCGGGACCCTACGCGATACGCAGTATTTT.

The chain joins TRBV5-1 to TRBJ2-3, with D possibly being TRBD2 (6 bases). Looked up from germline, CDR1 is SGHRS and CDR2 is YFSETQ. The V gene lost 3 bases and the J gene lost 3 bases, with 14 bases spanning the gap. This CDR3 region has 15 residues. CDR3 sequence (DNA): TGCGCCAGCAGCTCGGGCCAGGAGGGAACAGATACGCAGTATTTT. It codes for CASSSGQEGTDTQYF.

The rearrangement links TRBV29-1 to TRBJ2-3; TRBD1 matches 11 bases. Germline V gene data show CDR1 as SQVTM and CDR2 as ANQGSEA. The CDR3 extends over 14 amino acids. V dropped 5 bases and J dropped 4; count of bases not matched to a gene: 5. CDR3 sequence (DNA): TGCAGCGTTCAAAGGGGACAGGGGGCAGATACGCAGTATTTT. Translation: CSVQRGQGADTQYF.

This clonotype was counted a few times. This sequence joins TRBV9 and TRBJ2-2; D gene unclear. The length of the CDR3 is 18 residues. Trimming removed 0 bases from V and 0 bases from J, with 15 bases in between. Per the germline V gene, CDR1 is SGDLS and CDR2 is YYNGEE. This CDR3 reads CASSVGYSHNANTGELFF. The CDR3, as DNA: TGTGCCAGCAGCGTAGGGTACAGCCACAACGCGAACACCGGGGAGCTGTTTTTT.

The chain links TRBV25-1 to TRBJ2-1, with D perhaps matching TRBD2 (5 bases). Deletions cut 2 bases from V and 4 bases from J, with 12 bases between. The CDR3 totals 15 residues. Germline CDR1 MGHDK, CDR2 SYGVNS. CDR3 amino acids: CASSELAGRYNEQFF. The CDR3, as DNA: TGTGCCAGCAGTGAACTAGCAGGTAGATACAATGAGCAGTTCTTC.

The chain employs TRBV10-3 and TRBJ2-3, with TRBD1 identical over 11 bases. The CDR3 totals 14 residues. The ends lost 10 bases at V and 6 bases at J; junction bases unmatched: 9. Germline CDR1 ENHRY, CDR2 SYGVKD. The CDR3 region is CATGGTGGSDTQYF. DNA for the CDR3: TGTGCCACCGGGGGGACAGGGGGTTCCGATACGCAGTATTTT.

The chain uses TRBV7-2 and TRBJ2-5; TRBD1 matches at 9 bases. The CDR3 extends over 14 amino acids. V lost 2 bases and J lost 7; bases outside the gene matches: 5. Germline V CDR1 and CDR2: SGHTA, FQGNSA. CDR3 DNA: TGTGCCAGCAGCTTAAGACAGGGGGAGGGGACCCAGTACTTC. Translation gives CASSLRQGEGTQYF.

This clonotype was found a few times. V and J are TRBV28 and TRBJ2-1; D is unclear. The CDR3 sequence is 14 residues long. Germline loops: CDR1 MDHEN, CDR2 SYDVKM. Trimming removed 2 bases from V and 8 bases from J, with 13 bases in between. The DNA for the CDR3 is TGTGCCAGCAGTTTACGAGCTCGCCGTTATGAGCAGTTCTTC. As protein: CASSLRARRYEQFF.

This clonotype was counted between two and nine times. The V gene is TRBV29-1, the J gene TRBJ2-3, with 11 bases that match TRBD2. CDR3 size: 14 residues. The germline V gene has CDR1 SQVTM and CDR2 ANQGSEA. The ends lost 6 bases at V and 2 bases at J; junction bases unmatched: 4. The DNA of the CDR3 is TGCAGCGTACTAGCGGGGGCCGACACAGATACGCAGTATTTT. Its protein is CSVLAGADTDTQYF.

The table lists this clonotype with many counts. The CDR3 sequence: CASSLMGQGYNEQFF. CDR3 nucleotides: TGTGCCAGCAGCTTAATGGGACAGGGGTACAATGAGCAGTTCTTC. The chain links TRBV11-2 to TRBJ2-1; 10 bases line up with TRBD1. Germline assignment: CDR1 SGHAT and CDR2 FQNNGV. V was clipped by 2 bases and J by 4 bases; unmatched bases: 2. This CDR3 spans 15 amino acids. Complete variable domain (other parts from reference TRBV11-2 and TRBJ2-1): EAGVAQSPRYKIIEKRQSVAFWCNPISGHATLYWYQQILGQGPKLLIQFQNNGVVDDSQLPKDRFSAERLKGVDSTLKIQPAKLEDSAVYLCASSLMGQGYNEQFFGPGTRLTVL.

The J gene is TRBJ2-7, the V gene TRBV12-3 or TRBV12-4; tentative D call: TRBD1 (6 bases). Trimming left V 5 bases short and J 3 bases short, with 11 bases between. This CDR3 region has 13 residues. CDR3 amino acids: CASSPGQIYEQYF. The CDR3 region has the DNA TGTGCCAGCAGTCCTGGACAGATCTACGAGCAGTACTTC.

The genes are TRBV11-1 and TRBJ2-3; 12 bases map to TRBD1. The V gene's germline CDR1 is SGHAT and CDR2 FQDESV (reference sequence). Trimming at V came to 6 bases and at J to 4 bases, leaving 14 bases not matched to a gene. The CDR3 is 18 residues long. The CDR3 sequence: CASRPKGIRDRGPDTQYF. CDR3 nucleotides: TGTGCCAGCAGGCCAAAGGGAATCCGGGACAGGGGGCCAGATACGCAGTATTTT.

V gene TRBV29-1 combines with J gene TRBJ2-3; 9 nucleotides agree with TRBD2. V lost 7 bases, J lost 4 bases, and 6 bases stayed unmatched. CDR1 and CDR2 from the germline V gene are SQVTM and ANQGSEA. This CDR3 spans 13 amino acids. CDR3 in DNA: TGCAGCGCGGGACTAGCTCAGGCAGATACGCAGTATTTT. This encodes CSAGLAQADTQYF.

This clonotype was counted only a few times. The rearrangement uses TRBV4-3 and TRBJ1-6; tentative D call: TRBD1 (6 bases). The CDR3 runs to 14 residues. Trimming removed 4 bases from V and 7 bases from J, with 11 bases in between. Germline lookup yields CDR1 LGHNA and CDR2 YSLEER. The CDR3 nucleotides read TGCGCCAGCAGCCTACGAGACAGGAATTCACCCCTCCACTTT. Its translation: CASSLRDRNSPLHF.

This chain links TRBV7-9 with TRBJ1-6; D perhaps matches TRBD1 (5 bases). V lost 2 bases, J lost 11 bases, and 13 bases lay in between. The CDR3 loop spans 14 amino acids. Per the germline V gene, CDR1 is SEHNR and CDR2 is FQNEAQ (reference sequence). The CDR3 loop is CASSLRDTGAPLHF. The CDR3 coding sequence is TGTGCCAGCAGCTTACGAGATACGGGGGCACCCCTCCACTTT.

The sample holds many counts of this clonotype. CDR3: CASSRPLRTSGTGELFF. The CDR3 bases are TGTGCCAGCTCACGGCCCCTCCGGACTAGCGGCACCGGGGAGCTGTTTTTT. The chain recombines TRBV18 with TRBJ2-2; 10 bases map to TRBD2. This CDR3 is 17 amino acids long. Germline assignment: CDR1 KGHSH and CDR2 LQKENI. V lost 4 bases and J lost 4; bases outside the gene matches: 9.